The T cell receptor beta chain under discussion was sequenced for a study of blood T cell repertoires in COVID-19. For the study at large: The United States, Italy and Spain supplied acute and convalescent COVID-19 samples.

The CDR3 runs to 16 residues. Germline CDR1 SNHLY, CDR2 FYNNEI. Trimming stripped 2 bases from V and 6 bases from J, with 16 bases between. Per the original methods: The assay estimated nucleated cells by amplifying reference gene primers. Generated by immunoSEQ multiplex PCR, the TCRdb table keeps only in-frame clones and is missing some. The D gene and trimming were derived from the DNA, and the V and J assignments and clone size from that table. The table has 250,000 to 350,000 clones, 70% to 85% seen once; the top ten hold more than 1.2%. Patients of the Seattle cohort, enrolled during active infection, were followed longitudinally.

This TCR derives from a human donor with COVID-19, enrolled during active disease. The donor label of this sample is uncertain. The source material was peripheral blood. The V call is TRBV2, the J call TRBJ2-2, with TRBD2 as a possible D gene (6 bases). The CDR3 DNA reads TGTGCCAGCAGTGAACGGAGGGAACTTTTCGCCGGGGAGCTGTTTTTT. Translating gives CASSERRELFAGELFF. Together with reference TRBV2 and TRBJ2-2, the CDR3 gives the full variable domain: EPEVTQTPSHQVTQMGQEVILRCVPISNHLYFYWYRQILGQKVEFLVSFYNNEISEKSEIFDDQFSVERPDGSNFTLKIRSTKLEDSAMYFCASSERRELFAGELFFGEGSRLTVL.